This TCR beta chain was found in a study of shared clonotypes between healthy human individuals. For the study at large: Ranging from 18 to 49 in age, donors were a couple of women and three men.

This clone was seen a single time. Its antigen is still unknown. In germline, CDR1 is MGHRA, CDR2 YSYEKL. The CDR3 has 16 amino acids. V lost 0 bases, J lost 7 bases, and 9 bases stayed unmatched. Overall study results and limits: Several donors shared approximately 5% of their naive CD4 clonotypes. Against clonotypes common to all four donors, non-shared ones had lower generation probabilities.

This was a deep-level run. Some clones are missing from TCRdb's copy, which holds only in-frame ones; the method was immunoSEQ multiplex PCR. Here the sample spans a few million clones, under 97% being singletons. The V call is TRBV4-1, the J call TRBJ2-4; 7 bases match TRBD2. The source of this sequence is a man between 18 and 35 years old in good health. Sequences were obtained from naive CD4+ T cells sorted from blood. Subset reported: CD45RA+ positively selected. CDR3 loop: CASSQDWWEGRNIQYF. The CDR3 coding sequence is TGCGCCAGCAGCCAAGATTGGTGGGAGGGAAGGAACATTCAGTACTTC.